Listed below are T cell receptor beta chains from one sample, sequenced in a study of T-cell memory formation after mild COVID-19. MiXCR, run by TCRdb on the 5' RACE reads, gives a single entry per CDR3 protein. The repertoire has around 310,000 distinct CDR3 sequences, roughly 13% of them found once; the top ten carry roughly 21%. Sequencing input: PBMCs or a T cell subset sorted from them (not recorded which). These receptors were obtained from a man in his late teens or twenties who had mild COVID-19 (a few samples of this study predate the infection). Cell type and time point are not known. Each CDR3 is given with its conserved first and last residue. The D gene is left open where the match is weak. Where a row states a size, it is once, few, many or the class of an expanded clone; other rows omit it.

v_call	clone_size	d_call	j_call	cdr3_aa	cdr3_nt
TRBV12-3/TRBV12-4	few	TRBD2	TRBJ2-1	CASSPGRGGAVGRQFF	TGTGCCAGCAGTCCCGGGCGGGGGGGGGCCGTCGGGAGGCAGTTCTTC
TRBV7-2	-	TRBD1	TRBJ1-5	CASSLATQGDQPQHF	TGTGCCAGCAGCTTAGCGACGCAGGGGGACCAGCCCCAGCATTTT
TRBV5-1	many	-	TRBJ2-7	CASSFTGTRSYEQYF	TGCGCCAGCAGCTTTACCGGGACGCGATCCTACGAGCAGTACTTC
TRBV4-3	many	-	TRBJ2-5	CASSQEALGTQYF	TGCGCCAGCAGCCAAGAGGCATTAGGGACCCAGTACTTC
TRBV7-9	-	-	TRBJ1-3	CASSSDSNTIYF	TGTGCCAGCAGCTCCGACAGCAACACCATATATTTT
TRBV6-2/TRBV6-3	-	-	TRBJ1-2	CASSYSAGSHGYTF	TGTGCCAGCAGTTACTCGGCAGGGTCTCATGGCTACACCTTC
TRBV18	-	-	TRBJ1-1	CASSRIDQRRGTEAFF	TGTGCCAGCTCACGAATAGATCAAAGGAGAGGTACTGAAGCTTTCTTT
TRBV12-3/TRBV12-4	few	TRBD2	TRBJ2-3	CASSHPRGEVFTDTQYF	TGTGCCAGCAGCCACCCGCGGGGGGAAGTCTTCACAGATACGCAGTATTTT
TRBV11-1	few	-	TRBJ2-3	CASSLAPGLFSSTDTQYF	TGTGCCAGCAGCTTAGCCCCTGGACTATTCTCCTCGACGGATACGCAGTATTTT
TRBV6-6	-	TRBD2	TRBJ2-2	CASSLRAGANTGELFF	TGTGCCAGCAGCCTCCGGGCGGGGGCGAACACCGGGGAGCTGTTTTTT
TRBV29-1	few	-	TRBJ1-5	CSVGDRTGPQHF	TGCAGCGTTGGTGACAGAACAGGACCCCAGCATTTT
TRBV7-8	-	TRBD1	TRBJ1-5	CASSPMGGGQGPLKPQHF	TGTGCCAGCAGCCCGATGGGGGGGGGACAGGGTCCGCTGAAGCCCCAGCATTTT